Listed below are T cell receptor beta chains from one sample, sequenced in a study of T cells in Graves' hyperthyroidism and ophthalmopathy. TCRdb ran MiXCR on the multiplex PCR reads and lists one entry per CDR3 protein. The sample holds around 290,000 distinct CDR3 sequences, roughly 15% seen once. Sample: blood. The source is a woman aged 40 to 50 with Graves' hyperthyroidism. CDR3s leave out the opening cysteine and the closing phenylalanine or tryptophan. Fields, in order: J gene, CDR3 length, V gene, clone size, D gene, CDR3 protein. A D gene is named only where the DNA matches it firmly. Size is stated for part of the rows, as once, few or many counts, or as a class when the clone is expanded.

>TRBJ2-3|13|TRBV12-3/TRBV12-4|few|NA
ASSKGSSSTDTQY
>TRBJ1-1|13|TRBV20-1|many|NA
SARPRGTTGTEAF
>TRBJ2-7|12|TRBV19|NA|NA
ASSTRLDGGEQY
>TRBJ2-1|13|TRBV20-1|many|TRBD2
SARDATSPTGEQF
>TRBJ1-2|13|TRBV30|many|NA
AWNRVVGANYGYT
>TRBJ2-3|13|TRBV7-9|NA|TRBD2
ASSLLAGVTDTQY
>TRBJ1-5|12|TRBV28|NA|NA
ASSRDGTNQPQH
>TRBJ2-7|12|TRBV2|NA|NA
ASSHWDSPYEQY
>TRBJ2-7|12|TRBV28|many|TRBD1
ASSLTPTGHEQY
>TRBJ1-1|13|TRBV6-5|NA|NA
ASSYDGRANTEAF
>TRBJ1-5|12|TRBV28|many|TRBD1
ASTRDRAYQPQH
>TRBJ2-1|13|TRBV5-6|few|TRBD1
ASSLVGGAYNEQF
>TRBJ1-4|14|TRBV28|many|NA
ASSPLRGPTNEKLF
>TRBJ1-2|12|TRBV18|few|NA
ASSPTGADYGYT
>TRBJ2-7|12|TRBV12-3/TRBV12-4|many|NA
ASSLSGASLEQY
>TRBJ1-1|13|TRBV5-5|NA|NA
ASSLIRGSGTEAF
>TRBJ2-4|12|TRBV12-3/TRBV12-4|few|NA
ASSLRAGVAFQY
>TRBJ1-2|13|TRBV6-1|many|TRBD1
ASSLTGTGNYGYT
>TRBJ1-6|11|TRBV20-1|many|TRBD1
SAYDRGDGPLH
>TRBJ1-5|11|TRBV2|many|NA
ASAEIGNQPQH
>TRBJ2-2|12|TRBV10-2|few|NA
ASAGGSNTGELF
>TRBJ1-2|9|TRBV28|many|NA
ASSFLQYYT
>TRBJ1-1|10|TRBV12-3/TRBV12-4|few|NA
ASSSSGTEAF
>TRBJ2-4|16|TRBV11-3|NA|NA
ASSLGGSAELAKNIQY
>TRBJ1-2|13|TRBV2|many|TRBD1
ASRSVGQGGYGYT
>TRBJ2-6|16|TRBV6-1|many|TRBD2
ASSKPGLAVSGANVLT
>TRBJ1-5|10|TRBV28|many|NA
ASKLRHQPQH
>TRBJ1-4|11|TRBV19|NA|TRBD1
ASSMLDRGKLF
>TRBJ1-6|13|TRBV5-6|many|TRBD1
ASSRWDRRDSPLH
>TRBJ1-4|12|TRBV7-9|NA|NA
ASRLGTTNEKLF
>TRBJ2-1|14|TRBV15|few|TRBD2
ATSRDLGLAVDEQF
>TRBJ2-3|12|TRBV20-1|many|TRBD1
SAQRQGAIDTQY
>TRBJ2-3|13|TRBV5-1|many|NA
ASSPGTWSADTQY
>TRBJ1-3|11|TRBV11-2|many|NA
ASSPSRGNTIY
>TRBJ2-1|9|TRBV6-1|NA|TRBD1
ASRQGDEQF
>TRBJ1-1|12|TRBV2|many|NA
ASTGTLVNTEAF
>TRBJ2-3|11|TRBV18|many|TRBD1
ATQGVSTDTQY
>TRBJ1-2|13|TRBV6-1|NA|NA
ASSPTAHSAVGYT
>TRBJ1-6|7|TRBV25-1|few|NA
ASGSPLH